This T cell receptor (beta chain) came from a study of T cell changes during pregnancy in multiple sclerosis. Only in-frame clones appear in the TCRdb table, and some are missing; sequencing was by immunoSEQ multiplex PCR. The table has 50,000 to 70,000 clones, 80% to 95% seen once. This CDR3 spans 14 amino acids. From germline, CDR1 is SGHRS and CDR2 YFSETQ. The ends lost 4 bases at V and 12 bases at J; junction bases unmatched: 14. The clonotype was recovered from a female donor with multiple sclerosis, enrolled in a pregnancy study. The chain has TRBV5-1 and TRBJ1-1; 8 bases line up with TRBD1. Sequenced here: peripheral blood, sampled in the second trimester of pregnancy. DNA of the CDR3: TGCGCCAGCAGCCCCCAACAGGGGGAAAACGGGCCTTTCTTT. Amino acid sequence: CASSPQQGENGPFF. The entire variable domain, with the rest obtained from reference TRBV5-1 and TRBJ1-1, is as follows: KAGVTQTPRYLIKTRGQQVTLSCSPISGHRSVSWYQQTPGQGLQFLFEYFSETQRNKGNFPGRFSGRQFSNSRSEMNVSTLELGDSALYLCASSPQQGENGPFFGQGTRLTVV.